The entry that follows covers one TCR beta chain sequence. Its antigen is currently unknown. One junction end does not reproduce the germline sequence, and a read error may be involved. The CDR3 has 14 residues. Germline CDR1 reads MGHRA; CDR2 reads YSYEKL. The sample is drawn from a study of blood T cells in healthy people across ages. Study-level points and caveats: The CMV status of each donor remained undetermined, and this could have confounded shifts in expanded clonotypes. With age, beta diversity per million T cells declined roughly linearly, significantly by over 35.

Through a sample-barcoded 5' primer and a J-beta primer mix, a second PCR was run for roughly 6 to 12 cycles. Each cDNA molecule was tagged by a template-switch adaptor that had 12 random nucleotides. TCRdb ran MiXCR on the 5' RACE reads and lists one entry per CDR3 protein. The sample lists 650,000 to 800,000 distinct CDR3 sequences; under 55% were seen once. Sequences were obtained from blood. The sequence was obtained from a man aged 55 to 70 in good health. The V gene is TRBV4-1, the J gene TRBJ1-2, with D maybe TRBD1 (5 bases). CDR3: CANSQGTGNYGYTF. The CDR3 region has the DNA TGCGCCAACAGCCAAGGAACAGGAAACTATGGCTACACCTTC.